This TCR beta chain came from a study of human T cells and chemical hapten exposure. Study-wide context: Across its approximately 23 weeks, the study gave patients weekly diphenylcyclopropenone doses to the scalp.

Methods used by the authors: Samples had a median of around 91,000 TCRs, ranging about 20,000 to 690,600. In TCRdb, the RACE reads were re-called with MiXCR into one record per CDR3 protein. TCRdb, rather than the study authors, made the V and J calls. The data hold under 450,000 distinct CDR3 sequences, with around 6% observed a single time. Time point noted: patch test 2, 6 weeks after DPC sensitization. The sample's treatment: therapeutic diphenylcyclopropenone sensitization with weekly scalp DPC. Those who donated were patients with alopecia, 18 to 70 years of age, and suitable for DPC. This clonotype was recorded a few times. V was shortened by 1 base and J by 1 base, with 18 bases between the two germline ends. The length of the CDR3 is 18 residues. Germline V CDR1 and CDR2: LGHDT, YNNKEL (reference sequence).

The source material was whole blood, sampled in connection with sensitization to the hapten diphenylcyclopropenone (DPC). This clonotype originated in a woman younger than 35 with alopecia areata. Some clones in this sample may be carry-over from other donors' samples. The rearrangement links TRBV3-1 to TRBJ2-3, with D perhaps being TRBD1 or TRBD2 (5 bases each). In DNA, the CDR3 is TGTGCCAGCAGCCAAGGAAGACCGGGACCCCCTCGCACAGATACGCAGTATTTT. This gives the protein CASSQGRPGPPRTDTQYF.